The rows below give T cell receptor beta chains drawn from one sample of a study of blood T cell repertoires in COVID-19. The repertoire was sequenced with immunoSEQ multiplex PCR; TCRdb's copy has only in-frame clones and lacks some. The sample lists around 250,000 clones; approximately 82% were seen once. The sequencing input was peripheral blood. The receptor source for this set is a man between 25 and 39 years old who had recovered from COVID-19. Each CDR3 is given with its conserved first and last residue. Each record gives: V gene, J gene, D gene, clone size, CDR3 protein, CDR3 DNA. The D gene is left open where the match is weak. Size is stated for part of the rows, as once, few or many counts, or as a class when the clone is expanded.

v_call: TRBV11-3
j_call: TRBJ2-3
d_call: NA
clone_size: once
cdr3_aa: CASSAPGSSDTQYF
cdr3_nt: TGTGCCAGCAGCGCCCCAGGATCCTCAGATACGCAGTATTTT

v_call: TRBV6-5
j_call: TRBJ1-3
d_call: NA
clone_size: NA
cdr3_aa: CASSYLGARGNTIYF
cdr3_nt: TGTGCCAGCAGTTACTTGGGGGCGCGGGGAAACACCATATATTTT

v_call: TRBV3-1/TRBV3-2
j_call: TRBJ1-5
d_call: TRBD1
clone_size: NA
cdr3_aa: CASSLQGADQPQHF
cdr3_nt: TGTGCCAGCAGCCTACAGGGGGCGGATCAGCCCCAGCATTTT

v_call: TRBV19
j_call: TRBJ1-5
d_call: NA
clone_size: NA
cdr3_aa: CASTGEGQPQHF
cdr3_nt: TGTGCCAGTACGGGGGAGGGTCAGCCCCAGCATTTT

v_call: TRBV3-1/TRBV3-2
j_call: TRBJ2-2
d_call: NA
clone_size: NA
cdr3_aa: CASSQDHGSAGELFF
cdr3_nt: TGTGCCAGCAGCCAAGATCATGGGAGTGCTGGCGAGCTGTTTTTT

v_call: TRBV12-3/TRBV12-4
j_call: TRBJ2-7
d_call: NA
clone_size: NA
cdr3_aa: CASSLGDKKVF
cdr3_nt: TGTGCCAGCAGTCTAGGGGACAAGAAGGTCTTC

v_call: TRBV7-2
j_call: TRBJ2-6
d_call: NA
clone_size: NA
cdr3_aa: CASSPVIGGANVLTF
cdr3_nt: TGTGCCAGCAGCCCAGTGATTGGTGGGGCCAACGTCCTGACTTTC

v_call: TRBV5-1
j_call: TRBJ2-2
d_call: TRBD2
clone_size: NA
cdr3_aa: CASSPIAGLSTGELFF
cdr3_nt: TGCGCCAGCAGCCCGATAGCGGGGTTGAGCACCGGGGAGCTGTTTTTT

v_call: TRBV3-1/TRBV3-2
j_call: TRBJ2-3
d_call: TRBD1
clone_size: NA
cdr3_aa: CASSQGYRGLSTDTQYF
cdr3_nt: TGTGCCAGCAGCCAAGGTTACAGGGGGCTTAGCACAGATACGCAGTATTTT

v_call: TRBV2
j_call: TRBJ2-7
d_call: NA
clone_size: NA
cdr3_aa: CASPGPGIEQYF
cdr3_nt: TGTGCCAGCCCGGGCCCAGGGATCGAGCAGTACTTC

v_call: TRBV7-9
j_call: TRBJ2-1
d_call: NA
clone_size: NA
cdr3_aa: CASSLASGSERYNEQFF
cdr3_nt: TGTGCCAGCAGCTTGGCCTCCGGGTCAGAGAGATACAATGAGCAGTTCTTC

v_call: TRBV6-4
j_call: TRBJ2-1
d_call: TRBD2
clone_size: NA
cdr3_aa: CASSERGGGYNEQFF
cdr3_nt: TGTGCCAGCAGTGAGAGGGGCGGGGGCTACAATGAGCAGTTCTTC

v_call: TRBV6-1
j_call: TRBJ2-1
d_call: TRBD1
clone_size: once
cdr3_aa: CASSESEDRGYEQFF
cdr3_nt: TGTGCCAGCAGTGAATCCGAAGACAGGGGTTATGAGCAGTTCTTC

v_call: TRBV6-5
j_call: TRBJ1-2
d_call: TRBD1
clone_size: once
cdr3_aa: CASRQGGAYGYTF
cdr3_nt: TGTGCCAGCAGGCAAGGGGGCGCCTATGGCTACACCTTC

v_call: TRBV28
j_call: TRBJ1-2
d_call: NA
clone_size: NA
cdr3_aa: CASSFLPTRGYTF
cdr3_nt: TGTGCCAGCAGTTTTCTACCAACGAGGGGCTACACCTTC

v_call: TRBV15
j_call: TRBJ2-7
d_call: TRBD2
clone_size: NA
cdr3_aa: CATSRGFGGGDYEQYF
cdr3_nt: TGTGCCACCAGCAGAGGATTTGGCGGGGGGGACTACGAGCAGTACTTC

v_call: TRBV12-3/TRBV12-4
j_call: TRBJ2-5
d_call: NA
clone_size: NA
cdr3_aa: CASSTGLGGTQYF
cdr3_nt: TGTGCCAGCAGTACAGGGCTTGGGGGGACCCAGTACTTC

v_call: TRBV5-1
j_call: TRBJ2-5
d_call: TRBD1
clone_size: NA
cdr3_aa: CASRDGLGQGAETQYF
cdr3_nt: TGCGCCAGCAGGGACGGACTGGGACAGGGAGCGGAGACCCAGTACTTC

v_call: TRBV6-1
j_call: TRBJ2-3
d_call: NA
clone_size: NA
cdr3_aa: CASSDPSVADTQYF
cdr3_nt: TGTGCCAGCAGTGATCCTAGCGTCGCAGATACGCAGTATTTT

v_call: TRBV5-1
j_call: TRBJ1-1
d_call: NA
clone_size: once
cdr3_aa: CASSLGYGTNTEAFF
cdr3_nt: TGCGCCAGCAGCTTGGGATACGGGACAAACACTGAAGCTTTCTTT

v_call: TRBV18
j_call: TRBJ2-2
d_call: NA
clone_size: NA
cdr3_aa: CASSPRAANTGELFF
cdr3_nt: TGTGCCAGCTCACCACGGGCAGCGAACACCGGGGAGCTGTTTTTT

v_call: TRBV12-3/TRBV12-4
j_call: TRBJ2-2
d_call: NA
clone_size: NA
cdr3_aa: CASILHTGELFF
cdr3_nt: TGTGCCAGCATCCTTCACACCGGGGAGCTGTTTTTT

v_call: TRBV6-5
j_call: TRBJ1-6
d_call: NA
clone_size: NA
cdr3_aa: CASMTTGYNSPLHF
cdr3_nt: TGTGCCAGCATGACGACAGGATATAATTCACCCCTCCACTTT

v_call: TRBV15
j_call: TRBJ2-1
d_call: NA
clone_size: NA
cdr3_aa: CATSRVLERNEQFF
cdr3_nt: TGTGCCACCAGCAGAGTGCTAGAAAGGAATGAGCAGTTCTTC

v_call: TRBV7-8
j_call: TRBJ1-1
d_call: TRBD1
clone_size: NA
cdr3_aa: CASSFSRDRGLNTEAFF
cdr3_nt: TGTGCCAGCAGCTTTAGCCGGGACAGGGGGCTGAACACTGAAGCTTTCTTT

v_call: TRBV7-8
j_call: TRBJ2-3
d_call: NA
clone_size: once
cdr3_aa: CASSFGGGPDTQYF
cdr3_nt: TGTGCCAGCAGCTTTGGTGGTGGGCCAGATACGCAGTATTTT

v_call: TRBV10-3
j_call: TRBJ1-2
d_call: TRBD1
clone_size: NA
cdr3_aa: CAIRKGQGNYGYTF
cdr3_nt: TGTGCCATCAGGAAGGGACAGGGGAACTATGGCTACACCTTC

v_call: TRBV4-1
j_call: TRBJ2-1
d_call: NA
clone_size: NA
cdr3_aa: CASSQARGGNEQFF
cdr3_nt: TGCGCCAGCAGCCAAGCTAGGGGGGGGAATGAGCAGTTCTTC

v_call: TRBV6-4
j_call: TRBJ2-3
d_call: TRBD2
clone_size: NA
cdr3_aa: CASSRLAGWGTDTQYF
cdr3_nt: TGTGCCAGCAGCCGACTAGCGGGGTGGGGCACAGATACGCAGTATTTT

v_call: TRBV4-2
j_call: TRBJ2-3
d_call: TRBD2
clone_size: NA
cdr3_aa: CASSQTSGGATDTQYF
cdr3_nt: TGTGCCAGCAGCCAAACTAGCGGGGGGGCCACAGATACGCAGTATTTT

v_call: TRBV29-1
j_call: TRBJ2-7
d_call: TRBD1
clone_size: NA
cdr3_aa: CSVRTGSEQYF
cdr3_nt: TGCAGCGTTCGGACAGGGAGCGAGCAGTACTTC

v_call: TRBV6-5
j_call: TRBJ1-2
d_call: NA
clone_size: NA
cdr3_aa: CASAASTRDYGYTF
cdr3_nt: TGTGCCAGCGCAGCCTCCACCCGGGACTATGGCTACACCTTC